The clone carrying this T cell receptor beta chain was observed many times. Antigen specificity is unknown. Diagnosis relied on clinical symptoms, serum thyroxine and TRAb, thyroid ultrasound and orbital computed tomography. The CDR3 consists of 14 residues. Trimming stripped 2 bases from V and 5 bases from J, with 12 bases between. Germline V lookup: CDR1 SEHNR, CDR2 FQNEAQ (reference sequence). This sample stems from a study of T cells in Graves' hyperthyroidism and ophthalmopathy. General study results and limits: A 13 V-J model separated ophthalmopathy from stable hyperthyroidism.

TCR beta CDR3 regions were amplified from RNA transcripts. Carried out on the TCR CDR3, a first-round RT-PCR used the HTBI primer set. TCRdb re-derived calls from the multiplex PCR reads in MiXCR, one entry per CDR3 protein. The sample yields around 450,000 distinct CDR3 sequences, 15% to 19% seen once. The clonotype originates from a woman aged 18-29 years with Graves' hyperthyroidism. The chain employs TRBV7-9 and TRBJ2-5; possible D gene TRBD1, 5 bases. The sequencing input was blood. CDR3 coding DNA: TGTGCCAGCAGCTTAAGTAGGGGCATGGAGACCCAGTACTTC. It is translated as CASSLSRGMETQYF.